These 24 T cell receptor beta chains came from one sample sequenced in a study of graft-versus-host responses after intestinal transplantation. TCRdb's table, derived via immunoSEQ multiplex PCR, lists solely in-frame clones and lacks some. The data show under 25,000 clones, about 89% seen once. The sequenced sample was PBMCs, obtained roughly 32 weeks after intestinal transplant. These receptors originate from a human patient who received an intestinal transplant, so some T cells may come from the graft donor.

J is TRBJ1-1 and V is TRBV4-1, with a weak D call TRBD1 (5 bases). V lost 1 base to trimming and J lost 4 bases, with 13 bases between them. CDR3 length equals 15 residues. Germline V lookup: CDR1 MGHRA, CDR2 YSYEKL. The CDR3 bases are TGCGCCAGCAGCCAAGCTGTGGGGGGTGGCACTGAAGCTTTCTTT. It yields the protein CASSQAVGGGTEAFF.

As regards this clone: The junction departs from germline at one end; a sequencing error may be responsible. V usage is TRBV11-3 and J usage is TRBJ2-5; 9 nucleotides align to TRBD2. Gene TRBJ2-7 matches the end of the DNA better, so the J call may be wrong. The CDR3 loop spans 12 amino acids. In germline, CDR1 is SGHNT, CDR2 YENEEA. The CDR3 reads CASSNSGGEQYF. CDR3 sequence (DNA): TGCGCCAGCAGCAATAGCGGGGGCGAGCAGTACTTC.

The CDR3 DNA follows: TGTGCCAGCAGTTCGTCAGGGTCTGGGGCCAACGTCCTGACTTTC. Its translation is CASSSSGSGANVLTF. The chain has TRBV6-5 and TRBJ2-6, with D possibly TRBD1 on 5 matching bases. Germline V gene sequence: CDR1 MNHEY, CDR2 SVGAGI. The ends were cut back, 4 bases at V and 1 base at J, with 8 bases in the middle. CDR3 size: 15 residues.

The chain joins TRBV4-1 to TRBJ1-2; possibly TRBD1 for D (6 bases). Germline values: CDR1 MGHRA, CDR2 YSYEKL. The CDR3 loop spans 15 amino acids. V was trimmed by 1 base and J by 4 bases, leaving 13 bases between them. CDR3 in DNA: TGCGCCAGCAGCCAAGCAAGGGGGGGGTCCTATGGCTACACCTTC. The encoded protein is CASSQARGGSYGYTF.

The chain joins TRBV7-2 to TRBJ1-2; 7 bases match TRBD1. This CDR3 is built from 13 residues. Germline V gives CDR1 SGHTA, CDR2 FQGNSA. J lost 8 bases, V lost 1 base, and 4 bases had no gene match. The CDR3 protein is CASSLEGGGGYTF. CDR3 DNA: TGTGCCAGCAGCTTAGAGGGAGGGGGCGGCTACACCTTC.

The chain recombines TRBV5-1 with TRBJ1-1; D unresolved. The CDR3 is made up of 13 amino acids. The germline CDR1 and CDR2 sequences are SGHRS and YFSETQ. Trimming took 0 bases from V and 0 from J, leaving 3 bases between them. The CDR3 loop is CASSLDLNTEAFF. In DNA form, the CDR3 reads TGCGCCAGCAGCTTGGACCTGAACACTGAAGCTTTCTTT.

The CDR3 loop reads CASVGTGKIYEQYF. Written as DNA, the CDR3 is TGTGCTAGTGTTGGGACAGGGAAGATTTACGAGCAGTACTTC. This chain uses TRBV12-5 with TRBJ2-7; TRBD1 agrees at 9 bases. The V gene's germline CDR1 is LGHNT and CDR2 FRNRAP. Trimming at V came to 7 bases and at J to 4 bases, leaving 8 bases not matched to a gene. The CDR3 extends over 14 amino acids.

The CDR3 reads CAWSVHLGQAFYGYTF. The CDR3 nucleotides read TGTGCCTGGAGTGTACATTTAGGGCAGGCCTTCTATGGCTACACCTTC. The chain is built from TRBV30 and TRBJ1-2, with D unresolved. Germline V gives CDR1 GTSNPN, CDR2 SVGIG (reference sequence). V was shortened by 0 bases and J by 4 bases, with 18 bases between the two germline ends. The CDR3 runs 16 residues.

V gene TRBV30 combines with J gene TRBJ1-2; D is uncertain. The CDR3 consists of 13 residues. The germline gives CDR1 GTSNPN, CDR2 SVGIG (reference sequence). The V gene lost 2 bases and the J gene lost 6 bases, with 13 bases spanning the gap. DNA for the CDR3: TGTGCCTGGAGTTTCGACGGGCCGGATGGCTACACCTTC. Its protein product is CAWSFDGPDGYTF. Full variable domain (missing parts from reference TRBV30 and TRBJ1-2): SQTIHQWPATLVQPVGSPLSLECTVEGTSNPNLYWYRQAAGRGLQLLFYSVGIGQISSEVPQNLSASRPQDRQFILSSKKLLLSDSGFYLCAWSFDGPDGYTFGSGTRLTVV.

The J gene is TRBJ2-7, the V gene TRBV7-3; D perhaps matches TRBD1 (6 bases). The germline V and J ends were trimmed by 4 bases and 13 bases, with 8 bases remaining between them. Germline V gene lookup returns CDR1 SGHTA and CDR2 FQGTGA. CDR3 length: 9 amino acids. The CDR3 sequence is CASSSGQYF. The DNA for the CDR3 is TGTGCCAGCAGCTCGGGACAATACTTC.

This clone showed up just once. The rearrangement joins TRBV7-6 to TRBJ2-2; D not certain. Germline CDR1 and CDR2: SGHVS and FNYEAQ. Trimming cost V 1 base and J 5 bases, with 5 bases left between them. This CDR3 is 13 amino acids long. DNA of the CDR3: TGTGCCAGCAGCTTAGACGTAACCGGGGAGCTGTTTTTT. Translation: CASSLDVTGELFF.

The genes are TRBV19 and TRBJ1-1, with 7 bases matching TRBD1. CDR3 size: 15 residues. The J segment lost 3 bases and the V segment lost 6 bases, leaving 10 bases of the junction unmatched. The germline gives CDR1 LNHDA, CDR2 SQIVND (reference sequence). In DNA form, the CDR3 reads TGTGCCAGTAGCCGGACCGAGGGGGCCTACACTGAAGCTTTCTTT. It translates to CASSRTEGAYTEAFF. Filled out from reference TRBV19 and TRBJ1-1, the complete variable domain reads DGGITQSPKYLFRKEGQNVTLSCEQNLNHDAMYWYRQDPGQGLRLIYYSQIVNDFQKGDIAEGYSVSREKKESFPLTVTSAQKNPTAFYLCASSRTEGAYTEAFFGQGTRLTVV.

The rearrangement joins TRBV5-1 to TRBJ2-2; perhaps TRBD1 as D (6 bases). Germline values: CDR1 SGHRS, CDR2 YFSETQ. The V end was cut by 9 bases, the J end by 1 base, with 7 bases between. This CDR3 has 12 amino acids. This CDR3 reads CATRGNTGELFF. CDR3 DNA sequence: TGCGCCACCAGGGGGAACACCGGGGAGCTGTTTTTT.

V is TRBV27 and J is TRBJ2-1; 12 bases are a match to TRBD2. CDR1 MNHEY and CDR2 SMNVEV come from the germline V gene (reference sequence). This CDR3 has 14 amino acids. With 3 bases clipped from V and 8 bases from J, the junction kept 2 bases outside the gene matches. The CDR3 DNA is TGTGCCAGCAGTTTGCTAGCGGGGGGGCATGAGCAGTTCTTC. It yields the protein CASSLLAGGHEQFF.

The V call is TRBV11-2, the J call TRBJ2-3; 7 bases match TRBD2. V lost 6 bases, J lost 2 bases, and 17 bases stayed unmatched. CDR1 is SGHAT and CDR2 is FQNNGV in the germline V gene. The CDR3 runs to 18 residues. The CDR3 DNA is TGTGCCAGCAGACCAATCCGCAAGAGCCGGGGGGACACAGATACGCAGTATTTT. It yields the protein CASRPIRKSRGDTDTQYF.

J is TRBJ1-2 and V is TRBV4-2, with TRBD1 matching 9 bases. The CDR3 spans 17 residues. The junction had 9 bases not matched to a gene; V was cut back by 0 bases and J by 4 bases. Germline V gene sequence: CDR1 LGHNA, CDR2 YNFKEQ. Written as DNA, the CDR3 is TGTGCCAGCAGCCAAGACCCTCAACAGGGGGCTACCTATGGCTACACCTTC. Protein product: CASSQDPQQGATYGYTF.

V gene TRBV5-1 combines with J gene TRBJ2-1; the D gene is possibly TRBD2 (6 bases). V was pared by 0 bases and J by 3 bases, with 16 bases between. The CDR3 is 17 amino acids. Germline V lookup: CDR1 SGHRS, CDR2 YFSETQ. CDR3 nucleotide sequence: TGCGCCAGCAGCTTGGACTTCGTGGGGGGAGACTACAATGAGCAGTTCTTC. Its protein is CASSLDFVGGDYNEQFF.

The V gene is TRBV5-1, the J gene TRBJ2-7, with TRBD2 identical over 9 bases. In germline, CDR1 is SGHRS, CDR2 YFSETQ. CDR3 length: 16 residues. After removal of 4 bases from V and 0 bases from J, the junction contained 8 bases not matched to a gene. The DNA for the CDR3 is TGCGCCAGCAGCCGAATAGCGGGGGTGACCTCCTACGAGCAGTACTTC. Translated, it gives CASSRIAGVTSYEQYF.

The chain couples TRBV9 to TRBJ2-5; D not certain. The CDR3 length is 11 residues. Trimming removed 4 bases from V and 5 bases from J, with 6 bases in between. CDR1 and CDR2 from the germline V gene are SGDLS and YYNGEE. CDR3 bases: TGTGCCAGCAGCTCCGGGGAGACCCAGTACTTC. This codes for CASSSGETQYF.

This clone turned up a few times. The V call is TRBV5-1, the J call TRBJ2-5, with 14 positions matching TRBD2. V shed 3 bases, J shed 5 bases, and the junction held 6 bases outside the gene matches. Germline V gene lookup returns CDR1 SGHRS and CDR2 YFSETQ. The length of the CDR3 is 16 residues. This CDR3 is CASSWRLAGGNETQYF. The CDR3 nucleotides are TGCGCCAGCAGCTGGAGACTAGCGGGGGGGAATGAGACCCAGTACTTC.

The J gene is TRBJ2-3, the V gene TRBV5-1; no clear D. The CDR3 contains 13 residues. V was cut by 4 bases and J by 4 bases, with 10 bases left in between. Per germline, CDR1 SGHRS and CDR2 YFSETQ. The CDR3 protein is CASSPHPSDTQYF. The DNA for the CDR3 is TGCGCCAGCAGCCCCCACCCTTCAGATACGCAGTATTTT.

This chain connects TRBV27 to TRBJ1-5; D gene unclear. CDR1 is MNHEY, CDR2 SMNVEV, per germline (reference sequence). V lost 0 bases and J 0 bases, leaving 12 bases between the germline ends. The CDR3 runs 17 residues. The CDR3 region is CASSLSAQDYSNQPQHF. CDR3 nucleotide sequence: TGTGCCAGCAGTTTATCAGCCCAGGATTATAGCAATCAGCCCCAGCATTTT.

The CDR3 protein is CATSRDNSGANVLTF. The CDR3 DNA reads TGTGCCACCAGCAGAGACAACTCTGGGGCCAACGTCCTGACTTTC. The rearrangement joins TRBV15 to TRBJ2-6; D gene unclear. This CDR3 comprises 15 residues. V lost 0 bases to trimming and J lost 0 bases, with 3 bases between them. Germline V gene lookup returns CDR1 LNHNV and CDR2 YYDKDF (reference sequence).

This clone turned up a few times. V is TRBV5-1 and J is TRBJ1-1; 9 bases are shared with TRBD1. Trimming took 4 bases from V and 1 from J; bases not matched to a gene: 5. The CDR3 is 15 residues long. Germline V gene lookup returns CDR1 SGHRS and CDR2 YFSETQ. CDR3 sequence reads: CASSVIQGANTEAFF. CDR3 nucleotides: TGCGCCAGCAGCGTGATACAGGGGGCGAACACTGAAGCTTTCTTT.